These 27 T cell receptor beta chains were all obtained from the same sample, sequenced in a study of blood T cells in healthy people across ages. A J-beta primer mix and a sample-barcoded 5' primer were used in a second PCR of roughly 7 to 12 cycles. Each CDR3 protein gets one entry after TCRdb re-called the 5' RACE reads with MiXCR. The sample consists of 1.5 million to 1.9 million distinct CDR3 sequences, around 40% of them appearing once. Sequencing was performed on blood. The receptors here all came from a woman aged 18-29 years in good health.

V usage is TRBV10-1 and J usage is TRBJ1-1, with TRBD1 matching 8 bases. CDR1 is WNHNN and CDR2 is SYGVQD in the germline V gene (reference sequence). Trimming removed 8 bases from V and 0 bases from J; junction bases left unmatched: 11. This CDR3 has 16 amino acids. CDR3 region: CASFPGTGTMNTEAFF. CDR3 in DNA: TGCGCCAGCTTCCCTGGGACAGGAACCATGAACACTGAAGCTTTCTTT.

This sequence joins TRBV7-9 and TRBJ2-5; D call uncertain. Germline values: CDR1 SEHNR, CDR2 FQNEAQ (reference sequence). V lost 6 bases to trimming and J lost 1 base, with 6 bases between them. CDR3 size: 12 residues. The CDR3 here is CASRLVQETQYF. Written as DNA, the CDR3 is TGTGCCAGCAGGCTTGTCCAAGAGACCCAGTACTTC.

The chain uses TRBV6-1 and TRBJ2-5; 8 nucleotides align to TRBD1. The end of the DNA fits TRBJ2-7 better, so the J call may be wrong. This CDR3 has 15 amino acids. Per the germline V gene, CDR1 is MNHNS and CDR2 is SASEGT. The CDR3 spells CASSEVTGGYYEQYF. CDR3 sequence (DNA): TGTGCCAGCAGTGAAGTCACAGGGGGTTATTACGAGCAGTACTTC.

The chain links TRBV27 to TRBJ2-1; 7 bases are a match to TRBD2. The CDR3 totals 16 residues. Per germline, CDR1 MNHEY and CDR2 SMNVEV (reference sequence). J lost 1 base, V lost 4 bases, and 7 bases had no gene match. This CDR3 is CASSSHGRKSYNEQFF. CDR3 DNA: TGTGCCAGCAGTTCCCACGGGAGGAAGTCCTACAATGAGCAGTTCTTC.

The V and J genes are TRBV4-3 and TRBJ2-3; D is uncertain. V was shortened by 1 base and J by 5 bases, with 13 bases between the two germline ends. Germline CDR1 is LGHNA and CDR2 is YSLEER. CDR3 length: 15 residues. CDR3: CASSQGTLDLDTQYF. Here the CDR3 DNA reads TGCGCCAGCAGCCAAGGTACTCTAGATTTAGATACGCAGTATTTT.

This chain links TRBV21-1 with TRBJ2-3; the table's D call, TRBD2, has no DNA check behind it. TRBV21-1 is deemed a pseudogene. The CDR3 spans 15 residues. The CDR3 loop reads CASPTSGRIPDTQYF. The CDR3 DNA sequence: TGTGCCAGTCCTACTAGCGGGAGAATCCCAGATACGCAGTATTTT.

V is TRBV25-1 and J is TRBJ2-1, with D maybe TRBD2 (5 bases). The J call may be faulty, since TRBJ2-7 better matches the DNA end. The length of the CDR3 is 13 residues. Per germline, CDR1 MGHDK and CDR2 SYGVNS. The CDR3 is CASTERSYNEQYF. CDR3 bases: TGTGCCAGCACCGAGCGGTCCTACAATGAGCAGTACTTC.

The chain is built from TRBV6-1 and TRBJ2-1, with D possibly matching TRBD2 (6 bases). Germline V lookup: CDR1 MNHNS, CDR2 SASEGT. The CDR3 is 15 residues long. V lost 6 bases and J 9 bases, leaving 21 bases between the germline ends. The CDR3: CASRDTGGVTGEQFF. The CDR3 DNA is TGTGCCAGCAGAGACACAGGAGGGGTCACAGGTGAGCAGTTCTTC.

V usage is TRBV29-1 and J usage is TRBJ2-1; D uncertain. This CDR3 has 12 amino acids. Trimming pared 3 bases from V and 5 bases from J, leaving 8 bases between. The germline V gene encodes CDR1 SQVTM and CDR2 ANQGSEA. CDR3 protein: CSVDRVDNEQFF. As DNA, the CDR3 is TGCAGCGTTGATAGGGTGGACAATGAGCAGTTCTTC.

The V and J genes are TRBV10-3 and TRBJ1-2; 11 bases agree with TRBD1. V lost 6 bases, J lost 6 bases, and 3 bases stayed unmatched. CDR1 is ENHRY, CDR2 SYGVKD, per germline. This CDR3 has 13 residues. CDR3 sequence reads: CAISGQGANGYTF. DNA for the CDR3: TGTGCCATCAGCGGACAGGGGGCTAATGGCTACACCTTC.

This clonotype was seen only a few times. The CDR3 nucleotides are TGTGCCACCAGCACCCGGCTTTTCGGCACTGAAGCTTTCTTT. It codes for CATSTRLFGTEAFF. The rearrangement links TRBV15 to TRBJ1-1; D is ambiguous. This CDR3 is built from 14 residues. Germline V gene lookup returns CDR1 LNHNV and CDR2 YYDKDF (reference sequence). The V gene lost 4 bases and the J gene lost 4 bases, with 13 bases spanning the gap.

V and J are TRBV6-2 or TRBV6-3 and TRBJ1-5; D uncertain. Germline V gene sequence: CDR1 MNHEY, CDR2 SVGEGT. Trimming removed 6 bases from V and 9 bases from J, with 21 bases in between. The CDR3 contains 15 residues. CDR3 nucleotide sequence: TGTGCCAGCAGGGGATCCTCCGGGAGAACAAGGCCCCAGCATTTT. This gives the protein CASRGSSGRTRPQHF.

The chain combines TRBV10-3 with TRBJ1-1; no definite D call. This CDR3 comprises 14 residues. With 2 bases removed from V and 4 bases from J, the gap between germline ends came to 11 bases. Looked up from germline, CDR1 is ENHRY and CDR2 is SYGVKD. The CDR3 region is CAISERSLITEAFF. Here the CDR3 DNA reads TGTGCCATCAGTGAGCGGTCACTGATCACTGAAGCTTTCTTT.

This clonotype showed up many times. The chain carries TRBV12-3 or TRBV12-4 and TRBJ1-2; 7 bases map to TRBD1. Trimming cost V 7 bases and J 2 bases; bases outside gene matches: 7. This CDR3 is 14 amino acids long. DNA of the CDR3: TGTGCCAGCACCGCGGGACAGACCAACTATGGCTACACCTTC. Its translation is CASTAGQTNYGYTF.

This chain uses TRBV29-1 with TRBJ2-3; no clear D gene. The CDR3 has 15 residues. V dropped 3 bases and J dropped 3 bases, with 16 bases sitting between them. The germline V gene has CDR1 SQVTM and CDR2 ANQGSEA. CDR3 coding DNA: TGCAGCGTTGATGGGTTTTGGCCATCAACAGATACGCAGTATTTT. This sequence encodes CSVDGFWPSTDTQYF.

This clonotype has only a few counts. The chain is built from TRBV9 and TRBJ1-1; D is ambiguous. CDR1 and CDR2 from the germline V gene are SGDLS and YYNGEE. V dropped 0 bases and J dropped 6 bases, with 18 bases sitting between them. The CDR3 consists of 16 residues. This CDR3 is CASSVGAPSPTAEAFF. CDR3 DNA: TGTGCCAGCAGCGTAGGGGCCCCCTCACCCACCGCTGAAGCTTTCTTT. The whole variable domain, filled in from reference TRBV9 and TRBJ1-1, reads DSGVTQTPKHLITATGQRVTLRCSPRSGDLSVYWYQQSLDQGLQFLIQYYNGEERAKGNILERFSAQQFPDLHSELNLSSLELGDSALYFCASSVGAPSPTAEAFFGQGTRLTVV.

This chain links TRBV6-2 or TRBV6-3 with TRBJ2-7; 13 bases agree with TRBD2. CDR3 length: 18 amino acids. V shed 5 bases and J 0 bases; nucleotides not matched to a gene: 10. Germline values: CDR1 MNHEY, CDR2 SVGEGT. CDR3 residues: CASSRLGLAGESSYEQYF. CDR3 DNA: TGTGCCAGCAGTCGCCTAGGACTAGCGGGAGAAAGCTCCTACGAGCAGTACTTC.

This clonotype has more than one count but fewer than ten. The chain recombines TRBV28 with TRBJ1-4, with a tentative D call TRBD1 (5 bases). Trimming stripped 6 bases from V and 8 bases from J, with 10 bases between. Germline V gene sequence: CDR1 MDHEN, CDR2 SYDVKM. CDR3 length equals 12 residues. The CDR3 region is CASRARGEKLFF. For the CDR3, the DNA is TGTGCCAGCAGGGCCCGGGGCGAAAAACTGTTTTTT.

This clonotype was recorded once. The rearrangement joins TRBV27 to TRBJ2-7; no reliable D call. Trimming left V 0 bases short and J 5 bases short, with 8 bases between. Germline V gene data show CDR1 as MNHEY and CDR2 as SMNVEV (reference sequence). The CDR3 contains 13 residues. CDR3 in DNA: TGTGCCAGCAGTTTATCGATAAGGCACGAGCAGTACTTC. This gives the protein CASSLSIRHEQYF.

In its sample, this clonotype was seen a few times. The chain joins TRBV20-1 to TRBJ2-7, with a weak D call TRBD2 (5 bases). Looked up from germline, CDR1 is DFQATT and CDR2 is SNEGSKA (reference sequence). The CDR3 sequence is 12 residues long. The V gene lost 0 bases and the J gene lost 6 bases, with 9 bases spanning the gap. The CDR3 loop reads CSARDLRGEQYF. The CDR3 nucleotides read TGCAGTGCTAGAGATCTCCGGGGCGAGCAGTACTTC.

The V call is TRBV15, the J call TRBJ1-2; TRBD1 is a possible D gene (6 bases). The V end lost 7 bases, the J end lost 2 bases, and 14 bases lay between the germline ends. Germline assignment: CDR1 LNHNV and CDR2 YYDKDF (reference sequence). The CDR3 is 14 residues long. This CDR3 reads CATIPDRMNYGYTF. DNA of the CDR3: TGTGCCACCATCCCAGACAGGATGAACTATGGCTACACCTTC.

This clonotype has a handful of counts. The chain joins TRBV25-1 to TRBJ2-3; TRBD2 matches 13 bases. Trimming cost V 6 bases and J 3 bases; bases outside gene matches: 9. The length of the CDR3 is 17 residues. CDR1 is MGHDK and CDR2 is SYGVNS in the germline V gene. The CDR3 DNA is TGTGCCAGCAGCGTAGGACTAGCGGGAGAGCCGACAGATACGCAGTATTTT. Protein: CASSVGLAGEPTDTQYF.

The J gene is TRBJ2-7, the V gene TRBV6-5; no firm D call. This CDR3 has 14 residues. CDR1 is MNHEY and CDR2 is SVGAGI in the germline V gene. V was pared by 10 bases and J by 2 bases, with 18 bases between. CDR3 coding DNA: TGTGCCACCCGGTGGACGGCAGGTACCTACGAGCAGTACTTC. This encodes CATRWTAGTYEQYF.

This chain connects TRBV9 to TRBJ2-3; unclear D gene. This CDR3 has 16 residues. Trimming stripped 3 bases from V and 4 bases from J, with 18 bases between. CDR1 and CDR2 (germline): SGDLS, YYNGEE. The CDR3 loop reads CASSGWPGRGADTQYF. The CDR3 nucleotides are TGTGCCAGCAGCGGATGGCCGGGCCGTGGGGCAGATACGCAGTATTTT.

The chain is built from TRBV11-2 and TRBJ1-5, with D possibly matching TRBD1 (5 bases). CDR3 size: 12 residues. Trimming took 1 base from V and 9 from J, leaving 7 bases between them. Germline CDR1 and CDR2: SGHAT and FQNNGV. CDR3 nucleotide sequence: TGTGCCAGCAGCTTAGGGGGGGGGCCCCAGCATTTT. This translates into CASSLGGGPQHF.

This clonotype was recorded a few times. This chain uses TRBV18 with TRBJ2-1, with TRBD1 identical over 8 bases. The CDR3 contains 13 residues. The germline gives CDR1 KGHSH, CDR2 LQKENI. J gave up 7 bases and V 3 bases, and 2 bases lay outside the gene matches. This CDR3 is CASSPGQDNEQFF. The CDR3 DNA reads as TGTGCCAGCTCACCGGGACAGGATAATGAGCAGTTCTTC. The full variable domain, with the rest looked up from reference TRBV18 and TRBJ2-1, is NAGVMQNPRHLVRRRGQEARLRCSPMKGHSHVYWYRQLPEEGLKFMVYLQKENIIDESGMPKERFSAEFPKEGPSILRIQQVVRGDSAAYFCASSPGQDNEQFFGPGTRLTVL.

With regard to this clonotype: A junction boundary mismatches the germline segment, possibly from a read error. CDR3 amino acids: CASRADRGRNQAQHF. CDR3 sequence (DNA): TGTGCCAGCAGGGCAGACAGGGGTAGGAATCAGGCCCAGCATTTT. The chain carries TRBV6-5 and TRBJ1-5, with 8 nucleotides matching TRBD1. The CDR3 spans 15 residues. Germline V gene lookup returns CDR1 MNHEY and CDR2 SVGAGI.